These 13 T cell receptor beta chains originate from one sample sequenced in a study of OX40 agonist ivuxolimab in advanced cancers. Data came from immunoSEQ multiplex PCR; TCRdb stores just in-frame clones and leaves some out. This sample has over 90,000 clones, with roughly 89% found just once. Sequenced here: CD4+ or CD8+ T cells sorted from blood, sampled in a trial of the OX40 agonist ivuxolimab. All receptors derive from an adult with an advanced solid tumor such as melanoma, head and neck, liver or kidney cancer.

The chain combines TRBV7-2 with TRBJ2-7, with unresolved D. Trimming took 4 bases from V and 6 from J, leaving 25 bases between them. CDR3 length: 17 amino acids. The germline CDR1 and CDR2 sequences are SGHTA and FQGNSA. CDR3 in amino acids: CASSSPPRGPTLCEQYF. For the CDR3, the DNA is TGTGCCAGCAGCTCCCCCCCCCGAGGACCCACTTTGTGCGAGCAGTACTTC.

The genes are TRBV19 and TRBJ2-2; maybe TRBD1 (6 bases). Germline-derived CDR1 and CDR2 are LNHDA and SQIVND (reference sequence). CDR3 length: 14 amino acids. Trimming shortened V by 1 base and J by 6 bases, and 9 bases separated the two germline ends. The CDR3, as DNA: TGTGCCAGTAGTATAGCGGCAGGGGCCGGGGAGCTGTTTTTT. This gives the protein CASSIAAGAGELFF.

Here the CDR3 reads CASIQRNGGLAGGLDTQYF. The CDR3 nucleotides are TGTGCCAGCATCCAAAGGAACGGAGGACTAGCGGGAGGGCTAGATACGCAGTATTTT. The genes are TRBV11-2 and TRBJ2-3; 15 nucleotides agree with TRBD2. CDR1 is SGHAT and CDR2 is FQNNGV in the germline V gene. The CDR3 is made up of 19 amino acids. Losses at the gene ends were 7 bases for V and 5 bases for J; bases not matched to a gene: 16.

This chain uses TRBV29-1 with TRBJ2-1, with D possibly being TRBD2 (6 bases). The CDR3 totals 13 residues. V lost 4 bases to trimming and J lost 3 bases, with 10 bases between them. Germline-derived CDR1 and CDR2 are SQVTM and ANQGSEA. This CDR3 is CSVAGRFYNEQFF. Here the CDR3 DNA reads TGCAGCGTTGCCGGGAGATTCTACAATGAGCAGTTCTTC.

The J gene is TRBJ2-3, the V gene TRBV5-4, with 14 bases fitting TRBD2. The CDR3 consists of 19 residues. The ends lost 4 bases at V and 0 bases at J; junction bases unmatched: 10. From germline, CDR1 is SGHNT and CDR2 YYREEE (reference sequence). The CDR3 loop is CASSPVGLAGGRSTDTQYF. Here the CDR3 DNA reads TGTGCCAGCAGCCCCGTCGGACTAGCGGGGGGAAGAAGCACAGATACGCAGTATTTT.

The V gene is TRBV5-1, the J gene TRBJ2-3; tentatively, D is TRBD2 (5 bases). Germline CDR1 reads SGHRS; CDR2 reads YFSETQ. CDR3 length: 14 amino acids. Trimming removed 4 bases at V and 3 bases at J, with 12 bases between. CDR3 coding DNA: TGCGCCAGCAGCATCCGTTCGGGGACAGATACGCAGTATTTT. Residues: CASSIRSGTDTQYF. Together with reference TRBV5-1 and TRBJ2-3, the CDR3 gives the full variable domain: KAGVTQTPRYLIKTRGQQVTLSCSPISGHRSVSWYQQTPGQGLQFLFEYFSETQRNKGNFPGRFSGRQFSNSRSEMNVSTLELGDSALYLCASSIRSGTDTQYFGPGTRLTVL.

V usage is TRBV5-4 and J usage is TRBJ1-1; 7 nucleotides align to TRBD1. CDR1 SGHNT and CDR2 YYREEE come from the germline V gene (reference sequence). V dropped 4 bases and J dropped 0; count of bases not matched to a gene: 12. CDR3 length: 17 residues. The CDR3 nucleotides read TGTGCCAGCAGCCCGGGGACAGCCGTGGCCATGAACACTGAAGCTTTCTTT. Translated, it gives CASSPGTAVAMNTEAFF.

This chain links TRBV7-6 with TRBJ2-5; possibly TRBD1 for D (6 bases). Germline CDR1 is SGHVS and CDR2 is FNYEAQ. The CDR3 is 13 amino acids. V dropped 0 bases and J dropped 6 bases, with 8 bases sitting between them. This CDR3 reads CASSLAGGKTQYF. CDR3 in DNA: TGTGCCAGCAGCTTAGCAGGGGGAAAGACCCAGTACTTC.

The genes are TRBV5-6 and TRBJ1-6; 9 bases agree with TRBD1. With V trimmed by 3 bases and J by 10 bases, 5 bases remained unmatched. The V gene's germline CDR1 is SGHDT and CDR2 YYEEEE. This CDR3 has 14 residues. The CDR3 sequence is CASSSGQGSSPLHF. CDR3 sequence (DNA): TGTGCCAGCAGCTCCGGACAGGGGAGCTCACCCCTCCACTTT.

The chain's CDR3 is CASSVAASGRATPQETQYF. As DNA, the CDR3 is TGTGCCAGCAGCGTAGCCGCTAGCGGGAGGGCCACCCCTCAAGAGACCCAGTACTTC. The chain links TRBV9 to TRBJ2-5; 12 nucleotides line up with TRBD2. Unmatched junction bases numbered 11, after V lost 0 bases and J lost 2 bases. The CDR3 loop spans 19 amino acids. Per germline, CDR1 SGDLS and CDR2 YYNGEE.

The chain is built from TRBV6-4 and TRBJ1-2; 8 positions match TRBD1. V dropped 6 bases and J dropped 6; count of bases not matched to a gene: 6. CDR1 is MRHNA and CDR2 is SNTAGT in the germline V gene. This CDR3 is 13 amino acids long. The CDR3 DNA sequence: TGTGCCAGCAGAGCCGCAGGGGGCGATGGCTACACCTTC. This codes for CASRAAGGDGYTF.

The chain carries TRBV14 and TRBJ2-1, with D unclear. Trimming took off 0 bases at V and 8 bases at J, with 8 bases between the two ends. There are 13 residues in the CDR3. From germline, CDR1 is SGHDN and CDR2 FVKESK. CDR3: CASSQDLVDEQFF. The CDR3 region has the DNA TGTGCCAGCAGCCAAGATCTCGTCGATGAGCAGTTCTTC. Full variable domain (missing parts from reference TRBV14 and TRBJ2-1): EAGVTQFPSHSVIEKGQTVTLRCDPISGHDNLYWYRRVMGKEIKFLLHFVKESKQDESGMPNNRFLAERTGGTYSTLKVQPAELEDSGVYFCASSQDLVDEQFFGPGTRLTVL.

CDR3 nucleotides: TGTGCCATCAGGGGACGGGACACCGGGGAGCTGTTTTTT. Translating it yields CAIRGRDTGELFF. V gene TRBV10-3 combines with J gene TRBJ2-2; either TRBD1 or TRBD2 may fit D (5 bases each). The V and J ends lost 6 bases and 3 bases respectively, with 8 bases between them. The CDR3 is 13 amino acids. In germline, CDR1 is ENHRY, CDR2 SYGVKD.